This TCR beta chain was observed in a study of T cell responses to AZD1222 COVID-19 vaccine. Assay: immunoSEQ multiplex PCR; the TCRdb copy retains only in-frame clones and omits some. The sample has some 99,000 clones, about 85% seen once. The study's findings and limits: Clonal diversity may have been underestimated in mostly white British donors. Spike-specific TCR breadth and depth grew following two AZD1222 doses. The repertoires were collected only after the peak T cell response. Unmutated regions of variants are reportedly targeted by nearly half of spike-specific TCRs.

A note on this clone: The antigen remains unidentified.

The CDR3 contains 12 residues. V lost 6 bases, J lost 3 bases, and 8 bases lay in between. The clonotype was recovered from an adult in good health. The chain links TRBV12-3 or TRBV12-4 to TRBJ1-1, with D unresolved. The starting material was peripheral blood, obtained on day 0 of AZD1222 vaccination. CDR3 DNA sequence: TGTGCCAGCAGGATAGTCGACACTGAAGCTTTCTTT. Amino acid sequence: CASRIVDTEAFF.